The table lists the clone carrying this T cell receptor beta chain with a few counts. This record belongs to a study of T cell changes during pregnancy in multiple sclerosis. The CDR3 is made up of 14 amino acids. Germline V gene sequence: CDR1 LGHNA, CDR2 YNFKEQ. With 3 bases removed from V and 11 bases from J, the gap between germline ends came to 19 bases. Libraries were prepared by immunoSEQ multiplex PCR; TCRdb keeps only in-frame clonotypes and omits some of them. The sample lists tens of thousands of clones; approximately 93% were seen once. This clonotype originated in a female donor with multiple sclerosis, enrolled in a pregnancy study. The chain is built from TRBV4-2 and TRBJ1-1; D remains ambiguous. The material sequenced was peripheral blood, taken in the second trimester of pregnancy. The CDR3: CASSQKREPGRAFF. DNA of the CDR3: TGTGCCAGCAGCCAGAAGAGGGAGCCAGGCCGCGCTTTCTTT.